The 20 T cell receptor beta chains below were found in one sample sequenced in a study of blood T cell repertoires in COVID-19. The data were produced by immunoSEQ multiplex PCR, yet TCRdb's version contains in-frame clones alone and is incomplete. The sample lists some 110,000 clones; 70% to 80% were seen once. The sequencing input was peripheral blood. The receptors come from a man aged 50 or older with acute or convalescent COVID-19.

DNA of the CDR3: TGTGCCAGCAGCGTAGCGGCCGTCGGGGGAGCTTTCTTT. This codes for CASSVAAVGGAFF. The V call is TRBV9, the J call TRBJ1-1, with D possibly TRBD1 on 5 matching bases. The CDR3 is 13 amino acids. V was shortened by 0 bases and J by 10 bases, with 13 bases between the two germline ends. Germline V gene sequence: CDR1 SGDLS, CDR2 YYNGEE.

This chain joins TRBV3-1 (or the pseudogene TRBV3-2) and TRBJ2-1; the match to TRBD2 covers 9 bases. This CDR3 has 17 amino acids. Trimming removed 0 bases from V and 4 bases from J; junction bases left unmatched: 7. Germline loops: CDR1 LGHDT, CDR2 YNNKEL (reference sequence). CDR3 nucleotide sequence: TGTGCCAGCAGCCAAGAATTTAGCGGGAGTTTGTACAATGAGCAGTTCTTC. Translating gives CASSQEFSGSLYNEQFF.

This clone was seen once. The chain recombines TRBV19 with TRBJ1-1; tentatively, D is TRBD1 (6 bases). The CDR3 loop spans 15 amino acids. The V gene's germline CDR1 is LNHDA and CDR2 SQIVND (reference sequence). The ends were cut back, 0 bases at V and 5 bases at J, with 13 bases in the middle. CDR3 in amino acids: CASSIDPDSLTEAFF. The CDR3 bases are TGTGCCAGTAGTATAGACCCGGACAGCCTTACTGAAGCTTTCTTT.

The V call is TRBV10-3, the J call TRBJ2-7; 9 nucleotides line up with TRBD2. This CDR3 spans 13 amino acids. V was clipped by 6 bases and J by 7 bases; unmatched bases: 7. CDR1 is ENHRY and CDR2 is SYGVKD in the germline V gene. CDR3 loop: CAIRTRTSVEQYF. For the CDR3, the DNA is TGTGCCATCAGGACCAGGACTAGCGTGGAGCAGTACTTC.

A single count supports this clone. The chain couples TRBV3-1 (or the pseudogene TRBV3-2) to TRBJ2-7, with D unclear. CDR3 size: 13 residues. Germline CDR1 reads LGHDT; CDR2 reads YNNKEL (reference sequence). V was trimmed by 5 bases and J by 2 bases, leaving 10 bases between them. CDR3 DNA: TGTGCCAGCAGCTTGACTGGTACCTACGAGCAGTACTTC. It yields the protein CASSLTGTYEQYF.

The V gene is TRBV19, the J gene TRBJ1-1; D remains unclear. V was cut by 5 bases and J by 1 base, with 14 bases left in between. Germline CDR1 reads LNHDA; CDR2 reads SQIVND (reference sequence). This CDR3 has 15 residues. CDR3 region: CASSPSGNPNTEAFF. CDR3 in DNA: TGTGCCAGTAGTCCCTCAGGAAACCCGAACACTGAAGCTTTCTTT. Supplemented by reference TRBV19 and TRBJ1-1, the full variable domain reads DGGITQSPKYLFRKEGQNVTLSCEQNLNHDAMYWYRQDPGQGLRLIYYSQIVNDFQKGDIAEGYSVSREKKESFPLTVTSAQKNPTAFYLCASSPSGNPNTEAFFGQGTRLTVV.

The chain carries TRBV5-1 and TRBJ1-3, with TRBD1 matching over 7 bases. The J segment lost 6 bases and the V segment lost 4 bases, leaving 7 bases of the junction unmatched. Germline loops: CDR1 SGHRS, CDR2 YFSETQ. The length of the CDR3 is 14 residues. CDR3 amino acids: CASSLGQAQNTIYF. The CDR3 region has the DNA TGCGCCAGCAGCCTAGGACAGGCCCAAAACACCATATATTTT.

As concerns this clone: Other nucleotide sequences from this sample produce the same CDR3. V usage is TRBV6-5 and J usage is TRBJ1-1; D is uncertain. In germline, CDR1 is MNHEY, CDR2 SVGAGI. V lost 0 bases to trimming and J lost 1 base, with 9 bases between them. The CDR3 contains 15 residues. CDR3 in amino acids: CASSYSGRGNTEAFF. Here the CDR3 DNA reads TGTGCCAGCAGTTACTCTGGCAGAGGGAACACTGAAGCTTTCTTT.

The V call is TRBV3-1 (or the pseudogene TRBV3-2), the J call TRBJ1-2; 8 bases fit TRBD1. This CDR3 spans 13 amino acids. J gave up 4 bases and V 4 bases, and 2 bases lay outside the gene matches. CDR1 is LGHDT, CDR2 YNNKEL, per germline (reference sequence). CDR3 sequence reads: CASSRQGSYGYTF. The CDR3 nucleotides read TGTGCCAGCAGCCGACAGGGGTCCTATGGCTACACCTTC.

The chain combines TRBV27 with TRBJ2-5; 9 bases match TRBD1. J lost 5 bases, V lost 4 bases, and 5 bases had no gene match. CDR1 is MNHEY, CDR2 SMNVEV, per germline (reference sequence). This CDR3 has 14 residues. CDR3 coding DNA: TGTGCCAGCAGTTCACAGGGGGCAGGGGAGACCCAGTACTTC. This codes for CASSSQGAGETQYF.

The chain employs TRBV5-1 and TRBJ2-1, with D possibly being TRBD1 (5 bases). This CDR3 comprises 15 residues. V dropped 8 bases and J dropped 8 bases, with 23 bases sitting between them. From germline, CDR1 is SGHRS and CDR2 YFSETQ. CDR3 loop: CARRIDEDIHDEQFF. The CDR3 DNA is TGCGCCAGAAGGATCGATGAGGACATACATGATGAGCAGTTCTTC.

This chain uses TRBV7-9 with TRBJ1-6, with TRBD1 identical over 7 bases. The CDR3 spans 15 residues. CDR1 and CDR2 (germline): SEHNR, FQNEAQ (reference sequence). J was trimmed by 7 bases and V by 5 bases; bases with no gene match: 8. CDR3 sequence: CASSARGTENSPLHF. The CDR3 nucleotides read TGTGCCAGCAGCGCCAGGGGGACTGAAAATTCACCCCTCCACTTT.

The chain couples TRBV5-1 to TRBJ2-7; tentative D call: TRBD2 (5 bases). The V end was cut by 0 bases, the J end by 3 bases, with 7 bases between. The germline CDR1 and CDR2 sequences are SGHRS and YFSETQ. CDR3 size: 13 residues. The CDR3 coding sequence is TGCGCCAGCAGCTTGGGCGAGGGCTACGAGCAGTACTTC. Protein sequence: CASSLGEGYEQYF.

The gene calls are TRBV5-1 and TRBJ2-2; D is uncertain. This CDR3 region has 14 residues. V shed 3 bases and J shed 5 bases, with 11 bases lying between them. Germline CDR1 and CDR2: SGHRS and YFSETQ. CDR3 in DNA: TGCGCCAGCAGCTCCCTCTTGGAGACCGGGGAGCTGTTTTTT. This gives the protein CASSSLLETGELFF.

The chain is built from TRBV15 and TRBJ1-4; D perhaps matches TRBD1 (6 bases). The CDR3 consists of 17 residues. Deletions cut 5 bases from V and 8 bases from J, with 24 bases between. Germline values: CDR1 LNHNV, CDR2 YYDKDF (reference sequence). CDR3 sequence (DNA): TGTGCCACCAGCGGAAAAGAGACAGGCAAAAATCGGGAAAAACTGTTTTTT. Its protein is CATSGKETGKNREKLFF.

The V call is TRBV9, the J call TRBJ2-5, with no clear D. The CDR3 runs 14 residues. Germline V lookup: CDR1 SGDLS, CDR2 YYNGEE. V lost 2 bases to trimming and J lost 2 bases, with 10 bases between them. CDR3 amino acids: CASSVALVQETQYF. As DNA, the CDR3 is TGTGCCAGCAGCGTCGCGCTGGTTCAAGAGACCCAGTACTTC.

The chain carries TRBV9 and TRBJ2-1; the match to TRBD2 covers 7 bases. V shed 0 bases and J 6 bases; nucleotides not matched to a gene: 6. The germline CDR1 and CDR2 sequences are SGDLS and YYNGEE. The CDR3 is 15 amino acids. The CDR3 coding sequence is TGTGCCAGCAGCGTAGCAGTGGGAGGGCCCAATGAGCAGTTCTTC. Protein: CASSVAVGGPNEQFF.

In its sample, this clone ranks as medium-sized. The chain is built from TRBV7-8 and TRBJ2-3, with 14 bases that match TRBD2. Losses at the gene ends were 4 bases for V and 2 bases for J; bases not matched to a gene: 5. Germline CDR1 SGHVS, CDR2 FQNEAQ. This CDR3 spans 17 amino acids. The CDR3 DNA reads as TGTGCCAGCAGCTGGGGGACTAGCGGGGGATCCACAGATACGCAGTATTTT. Its translation: CASSWGTSGGSTDTQYF.

J is TRBJ1-2 and V is TRBV24-1; 8 bases match TRBD1. The ends lost 4 bases at V and 8 bases at J; junction bases unmatched: 8. The V gene's germline CDR1 is KGHDR and CDR2 SFDVKD. The CDR3 is made up of 14 amino acids. The DNA of the CDR3 is TGTGCCACCAGTGAGGCAGGGGGCGCTGAGGGCTACACCTTC. Translating it yields CATSEAGGAEGYTF.

The V and J genes are TRBV7-8 and TRBJ2-3; tentative D call: TRBD2 (5 bases). Germline CDR1 reads SGHVS; CDR2 reads FQNEAQ. The length of the CDR3 is 15 residues. The V gene lost 5 bases and the J gene lost 4 bases, with 16 bases spanning the gap. CDR3 region: CASSANSLEADTQYF. DNA for the CDR3: TGTGCCAGCAGCGCAAACTCACTAGAAGCAGATACGCAGTATTTT.